Presented here are 24 T cell receptor beta chains from one specimen sequenced in a study of cytomegalovirus exposure and HLA in healthy donors. Both 60 Vbeta primers and 13 Jbeta primers went into the PCR. Assay: immunoSEQ multiplex PCR; the TCRdb copy retains only in-frame clones and omits some. The sample contains about 92,000 clones, 65% to 85% of which appear only once. Sequencing was done on a sample of PBMCs. The receptors here all came from a man between 18 and 29 years old in good health and CMV-seronegative.

On this clone: A read error may produce the germline difference seen at one junction end. V is TRBV5-4 and J is TRBJ1-1; D may be TRBD1 (5 bases). Germline V gene sequence: CDR1 SGHNT, CDR2 YYREEE (reference sequence). This CDR3 has 11 amino acids. This CDR3 is CASSGGGPLQF. CDR3 coding DNA: TGTGCCAGCAGCGGGGGGGGACCCCTCCAATTT.

The J gene is TRBJ1-2, the V gene TRBV5-6, with D perhaps TRBD1 (5 bases). This CDR3 comprises 17 residues. CDR1 and CDR2 from the germline V gene are SGHDT and YYEEEE. V lost 2 bases and J 0 bases, leaving 17 bases between the germline ends. The CDR3, as DNA: TGTGCCAGCAGCTTTCGGGGGGTCCCCTTAGCTAACTATGGCTACACCTTC. Its translation: CASSFRGVPLANYGYTF.

The chain recombines TRBV10-3 with TRBJ1-5, with 9 bases identical to TRBD1. CDR1 is ENHRY, CDR2 SYGVKD, per germline. Germline trimming cut 4 bases from V and 0 bases from J; bases unmatched to any gene: 4. CDR3 length: 16 amino acids. In DNA, the CDR3 is TGTGCCATCAGTGGGGACAGGGATTATAGCAATCAGCCCCAGCATTTT. This translates into CAISGDRDYSNQPQHF.

V usage is TRBV9 and J usage is TRBJ1-5; 10 bases map to TRBD1. Trimming cost V 2 bases and J 4 bases; bases outside gene matches: 6. The CDR3 consists of 16 residues. The germline gives CDR1 SGDLS, CDR2 YYNGEE. For the CDR3, the DNA is TGTGCCAGCAGCGTGGGGACAGGGGTAGGAAATCAGCCCCAGCATTTT. It is translated as CASSVGTGVGNQPQHF.

The chain couples TRBV5-4 to TRBJ2-3; TRBD2 aligns across 9 bases. The CDR3 length is 16 residues. Germline-derived CDR1 and CDR2 are SGHNT and YYREEE (reference sequence). The J segment lost 0 bases and the V segment lost 2 bases, leaving 4 bases of the junction unmatched. The CDR3 protein is CASSLGGLASTDTQYF. Written as DNA, the CDR3 is TGTGCCAGCAGCTTAGGAGGACTAGCGAGCACAGATACGCAGTATTTT.

This clone was recorded only once. The CDR3 loop is CASSTGQGAYEQYF. Written as DNA, the CDR3 is TGCGCCAGCAGCACGGGACAGGGGGCTTACGAGCAGTACTTC. The chain joins TRBV5-1 to TRBJ2-7; 12 bases fit TRBD1. V was pared by 4 bases and J by 4 bases, with 3 bases of the junction left unmatched. The germline gives CDR1 SGHRS, CDR2 YFSETQ. This CDR3 has 14 residues.

This clone was counted only a few times. A read error may account for a junction end that differs from germline. V is TRBV7-9 and J is TRBJ1-4; D remains ambiguous. Germline loops: CDR1 SEHNR, CDR2 FQNEAQ (reference sequence). This CDR3 spans 13 amino acids. The DNA of the CDR3 is TGTTCCAGCAGCTCCGTCGCTAATGAAAAACTGTTTTTT. This encodes CSSSSVANEKLFF.

The rearrangement uses TRBV9 and TRBJ2-1; TRBD2 matches 9 bases. This CDR3 contains 15 residues. J lost 3 bases, V lost 0 bases, and 1 base had no gene match. Germline CDR1 is SGDLS and CDR2 is YYNGEE. The CDR3 DNA reads TGTGCCAGCAGCGTAGGCGGGGGGGACTACAATGAGCAGTTCTTC. Amino acid sequence: CASSVGGGDYNEQFF.

For the CDR3, the DNA is TGTGCCAGTAGTATACCAGGGGGTAATCAGCCCCAGCATTTT. Translation: CASSIPGGNQPQHF. The V gene is TRBV19, the J gene TRBJ1-5; TRBD1 agrees at 7 bases. The V segment lost 2 bases and the J segment 4 bases; nucleotides outside the gene matches: 2. CDR1 and CDR2 from the germline V gene are LNHDA and SQIVND (reference sequence). This CDR3 region has 14 residues.

The chain couples TRBV5-1 to TRBJ2-5; 10 nucleotides match TRBD1. Judging by the DNA end, TRBJ2-7 fits better; the J call may be wrong. CDR1 and CDR2 (germline): SGHRS, YFSETQ. The CDR3 has 15 residues. CDR3 protein: CASSSGQGKSYEQYF. CDR3 in DNA: TGCGCCAGCAGCTCGGGACAGGGGAAGTCCTACGAGCAGTACTTC.

The rearrangement uses TRBV18 and TRBJ2-7; perhaps TRBD1 as D (6 bases). This CDR3 is built from 13 residues. V was pared by 3 bases and J by 7 bases, with 13 bases between. Germline-derived CDR1 and CDR2 are KGHSH and LQKENI. The CDR3 reads CASSPQGPGEQYF. The CDR3 region has the DNA TGTGCCAGCTCACCCCAGGGGCCAGGGGAGCAGTACTTC. Variable domain in full (rest from reference TRBV18 and TRBJ2-7): NAGVMQNPRHLVRRRGQEARLRCSPMKGHSHVYWYRQLPEEGLKFMVYLQKENIIDESGMPKERFSAEFPKEGPSILRIQQVVRGDSAAYFCASSPQGPGEQYFGPGTRLTVT.

This rearrangement joins TRBV7-9 to TRBJ1-6; 8 positions agree with TRBD1. J lost 17 bases, V lost 0 bases, and 3 bases had no gene match. Germline CDR1 and CDR2: SEHNR and FQNEAQ (reference sequence). This CDR3 has 12 amino acids. Written as DNA, the CDR3 is TGTGCCAGCAGCTTAGCAGACAGGGGTGTCCACTTT. Amino acids: CASSLADRGVHF. Supplemented by reference TRBV7-9 and TRBJ1-6, the full variable domain reads DTGVSQNPRHKITKRGQNVTFRCDPISEHNRLYWYRQTLGQGPEFLTYFQNEAQLEKSRLLSDRFSAERPKGSFSTLEIQRTEQGDSAMYLCASSLADRGVHFGNGTRLTVT.

The chain couples TRBV27 to TRBJ2-5; perhaps TRBD2 as D (5 bases). The J call may be in error: the DNA end matches TRBJ2-7 better. The CDR3 is 11 residues long. Germline CDR1 MNHEY, CDR2 SMNVEV (reference sequence). CDR3 DNA sequence: TGTGCCAGCAGTTTCGGGAACGAGCAGTACTTC. Translated: CASSFGNEQYF.

This chain connects TRBV18 to TRBJ2-7; 10 bases agree with TRBD1. The CDR3 is made up of 16 amino acids. The V gene's germline CDR1 is KGHSH and CDR2 LQKENI. V shed 3 bases, J shed 5 bases, and the junction held 10 bases outside the gene matches. The CDR3 bases are TGTGCCAGCTCACCCAGGGGGGGACAGGGGTCCCACGAGCAGTACTTC. Translated: CASSPRGGQGSHEQYF.

This sequence joins TRBV4-1 and TRBJ1-1, with a weak D call TRBD1 (6 bases). Germline V gene data show CDR1 as MGHRA and CDR2 as YSYEKL. Trimming took off 0 bases at V and 5 bases at J, with 13 bases between the two ends. This CDR3 is built from 15 residues. The CDR3 DNA is TGCGCCAGCAGCCAAGAACAGGGAAGAGGAACTGAAGCTTTCTTT. Translation gives CASSQEQGRGTEAFF.

CDR3 loop: CARGSDRADNEQFF. DNA for the CDR3: TGTGCCAGGGGGTCGGACAGGGCGGACAATGAGCAGTTCTTC. The chain joins TRBV21-1 to TRBJ2-1; the D call in the table, TRBD1, was not verified against the DNA. TRBV21-1 is assigned pseudogene status. This CDR3 spans 14 amino acids.

CDR3 in DNA: TGCGCCAGCAGCTCGGACAATTCCTACGAGCAGTACTTC. Protein: CASSSDNSYEQYF. V usage is TRBV5-1 and J usage is TRBJ2-7; D might be TRBD1 (5 bases). V dropped 3 bases and J dropped 1 base, with 8 bases sitting between them. This CDR3 is 13 amino acids long. In germline, CDR1 is SGHRS, CDR2 YFSETQ. The entire variable domain, with the rest obtained from reference TRBV5-1 and TRBJ2-7, is as follows: KAGVTQTPRYLIKTRGQQVTLSCSPISGHRSVSWYQQTPGQGLQFLFEYFSETQRNKGNFPGRFSGRQFSNSRSEMNVSTLELGDSALYLCASSSDNSYEQYFGPGTRLTVT.

This clone was counted once. The chain joins TRBV4-1 to TRBJ1-5; 7 bases line up with TRBD1. CDR3 length: 14 amino acids. Germline CDR1 is MGHRA and CDR2 is YSYEKL. V shed 4 bases and J 1 base; nucleotides not matched to a gene: 1. The CDR3 bases are TGCGCCAGCAGCCTGGGACAGAGCAATCAGCCCCAGCATTTT. Amino acids: CASSLGQSNQPQHF.

This chain uses TRBV5-6 with TRBJ1-1, with 8 positions matching TRBD1. Germline-derived CDR1 and CDR2 are SGHDT and YYEEEE. The CDR3 covers 13 residues. With V trimmed by 1 base and J by 5 bases, 1 base remained unmatched. The CDR3 is CASSLTGGTEAFF. CDR3 nucleotides: TGTGCCAGCAGCTTGACAGGGGGGACTGAAGCTTTCTTT.

This chain connects TRBV7-3 to TRBJ1-2; tentatively, D is TRBD1 (5 bases). The germline CDR1 and CDR2 sequences are SGHTA and FQGTGA. Trimming took 0 bases from V and 5 from J, leaving 7 bases between them. CDR3 length equals 13 residues. As DNA, the CDR3 is TGTGCCAGCAGCTTAACAGGGGAATATGGCTACACCTTC. Amino acid sequence: CASSLTGEYGYTF.

The chain carries TRBV7-8 and TRBJ1-5, with D tentatively TRBD1 (6 bases). The CDR3 sequence is 14 residues long. The germline V and J ends were trimmed by 5 bases and 6 bases, with 14 bases remaining between them. CDR1 and CDR2 (germline): SGHVS, FQNEAQ. The chain's CDR3 is CASSLVTGFQPQHF. CDR3 nucleotides: TGTGCCAGCAGCCTTGTTACAGGGTTTCAGCCCCAGCATTTT.

This clone has a handful of counts. The rearrangement uses TRBV27 and TRBJ2-7; tentatively, D is TRBD2 (7 bases). Per the germline V gene, CDR1 is MNHEY and CDR2 is SMNVEV (reference sequence). Between the trimmed V and J ends, which lost 2 bases and 4 bases, there was a span of 9 bases. The CDR3 loop spans 13 amino acids. This CDR3 is CASSLRGGYEQYF. The CDR3 DNA reads as TGTGCCAGCAGTTTAAGGGGGGGATACGAGCAGTACTTC.

This chain joins TRBV9 and TRBJ2-6; 8 bases are shared with TRBD1. The germline V gene encodes CDR1 SGDLS and CDR2 YYNGEE. This CDR3 contains 16 residues. The J segment lost 2 bases and the V segment lost 0 bases, leaving 1 base of the junction unmatched. The CDR3 is CASSVGQGTGANVLTF. CDR3 bases: TGTGCCAGCAGCGTAGGACAGGGGACTGGGGCCAACGTCCTGACTTTC.

The J gene is TRBJ2-7, the V gene TRBV5-1; tentatively, D is TRBD2 (5 bases). Between the trimmed V and J ends, which lost 3 bases and 1 base, there was a span of 8 bases. The germline gives CDR1 SGHRS, CDR2 YFSETQ. This CDR3 spans 13 amino acids. This chain's CDR3 is CASSSPGSYEQYF. CDR3 nucleotide sequence: TGCGCCAGCAGCTCCCCGGGGTCCTACGAGCAGTACTTC. The full variable domain, its missing parts supplied by reference TRBV5-1 and TRBJ2-7, is KAGVTQTPRYLIKTRGQQVTLSCSPISGHRSVSWYQQTPGQGLQFLFEYFSETQRNKGNFPGRFSGRQFSNSRSEMNVSTLELGDSALYLCASSSPGSYEQYFGPGTRLTVT.